Sequencing of this TCR beta chain was carried out in a study of cytomegalovirus exposure and HLA in healthy donors. Turning to this clone: Antigen specificity is unknown.

Germline-derived CDR1 and CDR2 are LNHNV and YYDKDF (reference sequence). This CDR3 has 14 amino acids. The ends lost 5 bases at V and 3 bases at J; junction bases unmatched: 4. Study-level findings and limits: On later analysis, the bulk of CMV-associated TCR beta chains appeared to be HLA-restricted. Analyses of presence and absence presupposed an approximately uniform sequencing depth across donors.

Amplification used 60 Vbeta primers and 13 Jbeta primers. Generated by immunoSEQ multiplex PCR, the TCRdb table keeps only in-frame clones and is missing some. Counted here are under 200,000 clones, about four fifths occurring once; the ten biggest clones make up under 3%. This TCR was sampled from a woman aged 45-59 years in good health and CMV-seronegative. Input material: PBMCs. The V and J genes are TRBV15 and TRBJ1-5; 7 nucleotides line up with TRBD1. The CDR3 DNA reads TGTGCCACCAGCGTCGACAGGGTCAATCAGCCCCAGCATTTT. This encodes CATSVDRVNQPQHF. The full variable domain, in which reference TRBV15 and TRBJ1-5 provide the parts outside the CDR3, is DAMVIQNPRYQVTQFGKPVTLSCSQTLNHNVMYWYQQKSSQAPKLLFHYYDKDFNNEADTPDNFQSRRPNTSFCFLDIRSPGLGDTAMYLCATSVDRVNQPQHFGDGTRLSIL.